The T cell receptor beta chain described here comes from a study of CD8 T cells in ankylosing spondylitis. This clonotype has just a few counts. The antigen is not known. Quantitative 5'-RACE with molecular barcodes generated TCR beta libraries. TCRdb re-derived calls from the 5' RACE reads in MiXCR, one entry per CDR3 protein. The data show 500,000 or so distinct CDR3 sequences, under 5.5% seen once. Overall study findings and caveats: Ankylosing spondylitis blood appeared to carry a characteristic TCR beta motif of fewer than 10 highly homologous variants.

The sample consisted of blood, either unsorted or a sorted T cell fraction (not recorded which). The receptor comes from a male donor with ankylosing spondylitis.

The CDR3 reads CASSKGQGKNIQYF. The DNA for the CDR3 is TGTGCCAGCAGTAAGGGACAGGGTAAAAACATTCAGTACTTC. The chain recombines TRBV27 with TRBJ2-4; 9 bases align to TRBD1. Looked up from germline, CDR1 is MNHEY and CDR2 is SMNVEV (reference sequence). The trim removed 5 bases at V and 4 bases at J, leaving 3 bases unmatched. The CDR3 has 14 amino acids.